This TCR beta chain came from a study of a mutant IDH1 vaccine in newly diagnosed glioma. Study-wide background: Either 4-6 weeks after radiotherapy alone or alongside temozolomide, vaccination was begun.

CDR3 length equals 15 residues. Germline V gene data show CDR1 as SGHTS and CDR2 as YDEGEE. Trimming left V 0 bases short and J 6 bases short, with 13 bases between. The sample's time point: week 47, end of study. Every vaccination contained 300 ug of the mutant IDH1 20-mer peptide and was paired with topical imiquimod. Details on this clone: Its target is not known.

This table comes from immunoSEQ multiplex PCR, and its TCRdb copy is limited to in-frame clones, with some not included. The table records some 49,000 clones, roughly 72% of them present only once. Findings and limits, study-wide: Whatever changes occurred in top peripheral T cell clonotypes seemed unrelated to pseudoprogression.

The receptor comes from a woman aged 40-49 years with glioma. Some clones in this sample may be carry-over from other donors' samples. The chain combines TRBV5-8 with TRBJ1-5; D is unresolved. The sample consisted of PBMCs, taken from a glioma patient whose treatment included an IDH1 peptide vaccine. CDR3: CASSLGFQPLQPQHF. In DNA form, the CDR3 reads TGTGCCAGCAGCTTGGGATTCCAGCCGCTTCAGCCCCAGCATTTT.